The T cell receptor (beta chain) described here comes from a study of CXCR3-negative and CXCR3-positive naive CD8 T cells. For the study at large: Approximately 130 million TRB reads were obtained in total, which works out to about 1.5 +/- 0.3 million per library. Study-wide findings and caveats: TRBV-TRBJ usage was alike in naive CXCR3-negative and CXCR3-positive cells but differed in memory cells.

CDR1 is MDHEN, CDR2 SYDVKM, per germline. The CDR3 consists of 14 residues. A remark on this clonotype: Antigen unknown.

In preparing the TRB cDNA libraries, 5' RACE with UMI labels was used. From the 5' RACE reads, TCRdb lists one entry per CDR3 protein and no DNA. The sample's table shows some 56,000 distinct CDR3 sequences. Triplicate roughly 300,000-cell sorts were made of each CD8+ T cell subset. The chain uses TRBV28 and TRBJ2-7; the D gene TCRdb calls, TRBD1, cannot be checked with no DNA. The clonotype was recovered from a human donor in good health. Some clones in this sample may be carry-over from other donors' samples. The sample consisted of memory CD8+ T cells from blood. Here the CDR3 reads CASSGTESSYEQYF. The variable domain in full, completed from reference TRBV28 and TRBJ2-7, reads DVKVTQSSRYLVKRTGEKVFLECVQDMDHENMFWYRQDPGLGLRLIYFSYDVKMKEKGDIPEGYSVSREKKERFSLILESASTNQTSMYLCASSGTESSYEQYFGPGTRLTVT.